This T cell receptor (beta chain) was captured in a study of human T cells and chemical hapten exposure. Looking at the study overall: Women made up most patients, who had alopecia areata, totalis or universalis. The study's findings and limits: Sensitizing with DPC caused no change in TCRs above 1 in 1000 frequency. Positively correlated with patch test score were the counts of PT1 expanded TCRs.

Time point reported: pre-sensitization, week 0. Regarding treatment: therapeutic diphenylcyclopropenone sensitization with weekly scalp DPC. Unique molecular identifiers were linked by the library to individual cDNA molecules. TCRdb processed the RACE reads anew with MiXCR; each CDR3 protein has one entry. The table has roughly 380,000 distinct CDR3 sequences, approximately 5.1% seen once. There are 14 residues in the CDR3. Germline V lookup: CDR1 DFQATT, CDR2 SNEGSKA (reference sequence). The ends were cut back, 5 bases at V and 2 bases at J, with 12 bases in the middle. This clonotype was detected ten times or more. Antigen unknown.

This specimen consisted of whole blood, obtained in connection with sensitization to the hapten diphenylcyclopropenone (DPC). The gene calls are TRBV20-1 and TRBJ1-4, with a weak D call TRBD1 (6 bases). The TCR comes from a woman between 50 and 59 years old with alopecia areata. Some clones in this sample may be carry-over from other donors' samples. The CDR3 DNA is TGCAGTGCTTTCCCAGGGGCCACTAATGAAAAACTGTTTTTT. It translates to CSAFPGATNEKLFF.